Below, 7 T cell receptor beta chains from the same sample are listed, as sequenced in a study of identical twins. TCRdb re-analysed the 5' RACE reads in MiXCR, keeping a single row per CDR3 protein. The sample consists of about 530,000 distinct CDR3 sequences, about 15% of them appearing once. The data were also submitted as part of a second study, on yellow fever vaccine responses in identical twins.

The source material was CD4+ T cells sorted from blood. The receptors were sampled from a woman aged 18-29 years in good health.

This clonotype was seen only a few times. The chain is built from TRBV29-1 and TRBJ1-1; no definite D call. Trimming stripped 3 bases from V and 1 base from J, with 3 bases between. The CDR3 runs to 11 residues. Germline assignment: CDR1 SQVTM and CDR2 ANQGSEA. As DNA, the CDR3 is TGCAGCGTTGATGGGAACACTGAAGCTTTCTTT. It translates to CSVDGNTEAFF.

This clonotype was found a few times. The V call is TRBV18, the J call TRBJ2-2; D not certain. This CDR3 has 15 amino acids. Trimming took off 6 bases at V and 2 bases at J, with 13 bases between the two ends. Germline CDR1 KGHSH, CDR2 LQKENI. The CDR3 DNA reads as TGTGCCAGCTCTATCAGACGGTTAAACACCGGGGAGCTGTTTTTT. Translated, it gives CASSIRRLNTGELFF. The whole variable domain, remainder taken from reference TRBV18 and TRBJ2-2, is NAGVMQNPRHLVRRRGQEARLRCSPMKGHSHVYWYRQLPEEGLKFMVYLQKENIIDESGMPKERFSAEFPKEGPSILRIQQVVRGDSAAYFCASSIRRLNTGELFFGEGSRLTVL.

This clonotype turned up a few times. V gene TRBV12-3 or TRBV12-4 combines with J gene TRBJ2-7; TRBD1 is a possible D gene (6 bases). CDR3 length: 13 amino acids. Trimming stripped 7 bases from V and 5 bases from J, with 15 bases between. In DNA form, the CDR3 reads TGTGCCAGCACCCCGGGCAGGGGCGACGAGCAGTACTTC. Its translation is CASTPGRGDEQYF.

V and J are TRBV20-1 and TRBJ2-2; 9 positions match TRBD1. Unmatched junction bases numbered 12, after V lost 6 bases and J lost 4 bases. The germline gives CDR1 DFQATT, CDR2 SNEGSKA (reference sequence). The CDR3 consists of 16 residues. In DNA form, the CDR3 reads TGCAGTGCCCGCATACCCGGGACAGGGCCCACCGGGGAGCTGTTTTTT. Protein product: CSARIPGTGPTGELFF.

This clonotype showed up many times. V usage is TRBV12-3 or TRBV12-4 and J usage is TRBJ1-1; no clear D. Trimming pared 7 bases from V and 3 bases from J, leaving 15 bases between. The CDR3 loop spans 14 amino acids. CDR3 region: CASTSRTPHTEAFF. The CDR3, as DNA: TGTGCCAGCACCTCAAGAACCCCCCACACTGAAGCTTTCTTT.

V gene TRBV5-1 combines with J gene TRBJ2-1, with TRBD1 matching over 7 bases. Germline lookup yields CDR1 SGHRS and CDR2 YFSETQ. This CDR3 has 15 residues. The V segment lost 0 bases and the J segment 7 bases; nucleotides outside the gene matches: 7. The CDR3 region is CASSLGQGNVNEQFF. In DNA form, the CDR3 reads TGCGCCAGCAGCTTGGGACAGGGTAATGTTAATGAGCAGTTCTTC.

The chain has TRBV5-1 and TRBJ2-1; 13 bases fit TRBD2. Trimming at V came to 5 bases and at J to 2 bases, leaving 4 bases not matched to a gene. The CDR3 loop spans 16 amino acids. Germline V gene lookup returns CDR1 SGHRS and CDR2 YFSETQ. CDR3 residues: CASREGTSGTYNEQFF. The CDR3 DNA sequence: TGCGCCAGCAGGGAAGGGACTAGCGGGACCTACAATGAGCAGTTCTTC.